The 21 T cell receptor beta chains in this list originate from one sample, sequenced in a study of blood T cells in healthy people across ages (dated by TCRdb to 2014 to 2015). The method behind the library was 5' RACE. The listed sequencing device is Illumina HiSeq 2500. A second about 7 to 12 cycle PCR used a sample-barcoded 5' primer and a J-beta primer mix. Starting from the raw public reads, TCRdb applied fastp trimming at Q25, assembled clones with MiXCR and retained in-frame beta chains. Every CDR3 protein is listed once, alongside the most common genes and DNA of its rows. A total of 650,000 to 800,000 distinct CDR3 sequences appear in this sample, around 45% of them only once. The ten largest clones represent around 18% of the sample. The sample was blood. These receptors originate from a man aged 55-75 years in good health.

The V call is TRBV14, the J call TRBJ2-5, with D possibly TRBD1 on 6 matching bases. Near its end, the DNA agrees better with TRBJ2-7, so the J call may be wrong. The CDR3 length is 12 residues. CDR1 is SGHDN, CDR2 FVKESK, per germline. In DNA form, the CDR3 reads TGTGCCAGCAGCGACAGGCCCTTCGAGCAGTACTTC. Translation gives CASSDRPFEQYF.

For this clonotype: This may come from a read error, since a much larger clone is one base off. This rearrangement joins TRBV4-3 to TRBJ1-2; D is unresolved. Germline loops: CDR1 LGHNA, CDR2 YSLEER. The length of the CDR3 is 15 residues. CDR3 sequence reads: CASSQVTLTNYGHTF. The CDR3, as DNA: TGCGCCAGCAGCCAAGTCACCCTCACTAACTATGGCCACACCTTC.

The rearrangement uses TRBV12-3 or TRBV12-4 and TRBJ2-1; D gene uncertain. V lost 5 bases and J lost 1, with 9 bases in between. This CDR3 has 14 residues. CDR3 amino acids: CASSRHGSYNEQFF. As DNA, the CDR3 is TGTGCCAGCAGTAGACATGGTTCCTACAATGAGCAGTTCTTC.

This clonotype has more than one count but fewer than ten. V usage is TRBV6-5 and J usage is TRBJ1-1; D not resolved. V was trimmed by 6 bases and J by 7 bases, leaving 15 bases between them. The CDR3 contains 13 residues. Germline loops: CDR1 MNHEY, CDR2 SVGAGI. The CDR3 bases are TGTGCCAGCAGCCCCCTGAAGGCCAGTGAAGCTTTCTTT. It translates to CASSPLKASEAFF.

Regarding this clonotype: A clone one base away is much larger, so this may be a read error. The chain employs TRBV12-3 or TRBV12-4 and TRBJ2-1; a weak D match, TRBD2 (5 bases). The V and J ends lost 0 bases and 10 bases respectively, with 13 bases between them. The CDR3 extends over 14 amino acids. For the CDR3, the DNA is TGTGCCAGCAGTTTAGCGCGCGGGCGCAACGAGCAGTTCTTC. Translation: CASSLARGRNEQFF.

The rearrangement uses TRBV7-6 and TRBJ2-5, with TRBD2 matching over 9 bases. Germline-derived CDR1 and CDR2 are SGHVS and FNYEAQ. V shed 5 bases, J shed 5 bases, and the junction held 12 bases outside the gene matches. CDR3 length equals 16 residues. The CDR3 protein is CASSTSLGLAAETQYF. The CDR3 nucleotides are TGTGCCAGCAGCACCTCCCTGGGACTAGCTGCTGAGACCCAGTACTTC.

The chain carries TRBV30 and TRBJ2-2, with a possible D match to TRBD1 (7 bases). V lost 5 bases to trimming and J lost 5 bases, with 15 bases between them. This CDR3 spans 14 amino acids. The germline CDR1 and CDR2 sequences are GTSNPN and SVGIG (reference sequence). The CDR3 bases are TGTGCCTGGGGGCGGGACAGTGATACCGGGGAGCTGTTTTTT. It codes for CAWGRDSDTGELFF.

The chain uses TRBV7-6 and TRBJ2-5; the D is unclear. This CDR3 has 13 residues. Looked up from germline, CDR1 is SGHVS and CDR2 is FNYEAQ. V lost 2 bases and J lost 11, with 15 bases in between. The CDR3 region is CASSLSVETVQYF. The CDR3 coding sequence is TGTGCCAGCAGCTTATCGGTGGAAACGGTACAGTACTTC.

This clonotype was detected only a few times. The chain employs TRBV4-3 and TRBJ1-6; unclear D gene. Germline CDR1 LGHNA, CDR2 YSLEER. V lost 5 bases to trimming and J lost 0 bases, with 17 bases between them. This CDR3 has 18 residues. As DNA, the CDR3 is TGCGCCAGCAGCGAAAGGTCGGGCAGCAGCTCCTATAATTCACCCCTCCACTTT. It specifies CASSERSGSSSYNSPLHF.

The chain recombines TRBV3-1 with TRBJ2-3, with D perhaps TRBD1 (5 bases). The CDR3 extends over 14 amino acids. The V end lost 8 bases, the J end lost 3 bases, and 15 bases lay between the germline ends. Germline CDR1 is LGHDT and CDR2 is YNNKEL (reference sequence). The chain's CDR3 is CASQHRGRTDTQYF. DNA for the CDR3: TGTGCCAGCCAACATAGGGGCCGAACAGATACGCAGTATTTT.

This chain uses TRBV5-1 with TRBJ2-7; a possible D gene is TRBD2 (6 bases). The CDR3 covers 18 residues. From germline, CDR1 is SGHRS and CDR2 YFSETQ. V lost 0 bases to trimming and J lost 0 bases, with 19 bases between them. This CDR3 is CASSLDDTWGLSSYEQYF. The CDR3 DNA follows: TGCGCCAGCAGCTTGGACGACACGTGGGGACTCAGCTCCTACGAGCAGTACTTC.

This clonotype has just a few counts. CDR3 in DNA: TGTGCCAGCAGCGTAGGTTGGATGAACACTGAAGCTTTCTTT. Translation gives CASSVGWMNTEAFF. The rearrangement links TRBV7-9 to TRBJ1-1; unclear D gene. The ends were cut back, 5 bases at V and 0 bases at J, with 10 bases in the middle. Looked up from germline, CDR1 is SEHNR and CDR2 is FQNEAQ (reference sequence). This CDR3 is 14 amino acids long.

The chain is built from TRBV6-1 and TRBJ1-6; TRBD1 aligns across 11 bases. Germline V lookup: CDR1 MNHNS, CDR2 SASEGT. The CDR3 runs to 14 residues. Trimming cost V 7 bases and J 10 bases; bases outside gene matches: 6. CDR3 residues: CASNRDRGTSPLHF. The CDR3 nucleotides are TGTGCCAGCAACAGGGACAGGGGGACGTCACCCCTCCACTTT.

The chain carries TRBV6-5 and TRBJ1-6, with 8 nucleotides matching TRBD1. Germline assignment: CDR1 MNHEY and CDR2 SVGAGI. The CDR3 loop spans 15 amino acids. V lost 7 bases, J lost 8 bases, and 10 bases stayed unmatched. Written as DNA, the CDR3 is TGTGCCAGCAACAGGGGGGGACTCGAGGATTCACCCCTCCACTTT. Translation: CASNRGGLEDSPLHF.

Of note for this clonotype: At one end the junction does not follow the germline gene, possibly because of a read error. V and J are TRBV4-3 and TRBJ2-5; possibly TRBD2 for D (6 bases). CDR1 is LGHNA, CDR2 YSLEER, per germline. CDR3 length: 17 residues. The CDR3 sequence is CASSQDGVGSAQETRYF. CDR3 in DNA: TGCGCCAGCAGCCAAGATGGTGTCGGGAGTGCTCAAGAGACCCGGTACTTC.

V gene TRBV20-1 combines with J gene TRBJ2-1; the match to TRBD1 covers 9 bases. Germline trimming cut 2 bases from V and 7 bases from J; bases unmatched to any gene: 6. The CDR3 is made up of 14 amino acids. Germline V gives CDR1 DFQATT, CDR2 SNEGSKA (reference sequence). This chain's CDR3 is CSARRGQGLNEQFF. In nucleotides, the CDR3 is TGCAGTGCTAGAAGGGGACAGGGCCTGAATGAGCAGTTCTTC.

This chain joins TRBV20-1 and TRBJ2-1, with no clear D. The assigned J gene may be wrong: the sequence end matches TRBJ2-7 better. The CDR3 totals 13 residues. Germline lookup yields CDR1 DFQATT and CDR2 SNEGSKA (reference sequence). As DNA, the CDR3 is TGCAGTGCTAGCCAGGTCAACTACAATGAGCAGTACTTC. This gives the protein CSASQVNYNEQYF.

This chain's CDR3 is CSPPGHNRDNSPLHF. The CDR3 bases are TGCAGTCCCCCGGGACACAACAGGGATAATTCACCCCTCCACTTT. The rearrangement links TRBV20-1 to TRBJ1-6; TRBD1 is a possible D gene (6 bases). Trimming removed 8 bases at V and 5 bases at J, with 19 bases between. This CDR3 contains 15 residues. CDR1 and CDR2 (germline): DFQATT, SNEGSKA (reference sequence).

The rearrangement joins TRBV28 to TRBJ1-5; TRBD1 is a possible D gene (6 bases). Trimming took 6 bases from V and 3 from J, leaving 21 bases between them. Germline V gene data show CDR1 as MDHEN and CDR2 as SYDVKM. There are 17 residues in the CDR3. The DNA for the CDR3 is TGTGCCAGCAGCATCCTAATGATTACAGGGCTCAATCAGCCCCAGCATTTT. It is translated as CASSILMITGLNQPQHF.

The chain uses TRBV6-2 or TRBV6-3 and TRBJ2-5, with 9 bases fitting TRBD1. V gave up 5 bases and J gave up 4 bases; unmatched junction bases: 11. Germline V gives CDR1 MNHEY, CDR2 SVGEGT. The CDR3 has 16 residues. CDR3 in DNA: TGTGCCAGCAGTCAAGGTCCAGGACAGGGGCCAGAGACCCAGTACTTC. It specifies CASSQGPGQGPETQYF.

Worth noting for this clonotype: The junction departs from the called germline gene at one end, perhaps through a read error. The genes are TRBV7-2 and TRBJ2-6, with 7 bases lining up with TRBD1. This CDR3 is 15 amino acids long. The germline V gene encodes CDR1 SGHTA and CDR2 FQGNSA. The CDR3 DNA is TGTGCCAGCAGCCCCAGGGGGTCTGGGGCCGACGTCCTGACTTTC. Translated, it gives CASSPRGSGADVLTF. Filled out from reference TRBV7-2 and TRBJ2-6, the complete variable domain reads GAGVSQSPSNKVTEKGKDVELRCDPISGHTALYWYRQSLGQGLEFLIYFQGNSAPDKSGLPSDRFSAERTGGSVSTLTIQRTQQEDSAVYLCASSPRGSGADVLTFGAGSRLTVL.